This T cell receptor (beta chain) was recorded in a study of early T cells in non-severe SARS-CoV-2 infection. For the study at large: Chains from this unsorted whole-blood bulk RNA could not be paired. Study outcomes and limitations: Matching with VDJdb favored anti-spike CD8 responses (missing private and CD4 specificities).

V was pared by 7 bases and J by 8 bases, with 14 bases between. CDR3 length equals 13 residues. Individual cDNA molecules carried attached unique molecular identifiers. TCRdb reprocessed the 5' RACE reads via MiXCR and lists one record per CDR3 protein. There are more than 60,000 distinct CDR3 sequences in the sample; roughly 5% occur only once, and just under 5% lies in the top ten. This clonotype was counted many times. Antigen specificity is unknown. The receptor comes from an adult who was a healthcare worker with PCR-confirmed SARS-CoV-2 infection or an uninfected control (not recorded which). The sequencing sample was made of whole blood. The chain uses TRBV12-3 or TRBV12-4 and TRBJ1-4; maybe TRBD1 (5 bases). The DNA of the CDR3 is TGTGCCAGCACTCTGGGGGGGTTGGAAAAACTGTTTTTT. It specifies CASTLGGLEKLFF.